Listed below are T cell receptor beta chains from one sample, sequenced in a study of beta chain features in type 1 diabetes. Libraries were prepared by immunoSEQ multiplex PCR; TCRdb keeps only in-frame clonotypes and omits some of them. Of approximately 340,000 clones in the sample, approximately 16% were seen once. The specimen was naive CD4+ T cells from blood. These receptors were obtained from a woman under 30 in good health. CDR3s include the opening cysteine and the closing phenylalanine or tryptophan. The D gene is left open where the match is weak. Size is stated for part of the rows, as once, few or many counts, or as a class when the clone is expanded.

abundance	j_gene	v_gene	d_gene	CDR3nt	CDR3aa
-	TRBJ1-1	TRBV7-2	-	TGTGCCAGCAGCCGTCAAAGCGGACGGTACACTGAAGCTTTCTTT	CASSRQSGRYTEAFF
few	TRBJ2-5	TRBV4-3	-	TGCGCCAGCAGCCAAGACAGAGGGGAGACCCAGTACTTC	CASSQDRGETQYF
-	TRBJ2-7	TRBV4-3	-	TGCGCCAGCAGCCAAGATGGCAGGGCCTACGAGCAGTACTTC	CASSQDGRAYEQYF
few	TRBJ2-1	TRBV25-1	TRBD1	TGTGCCAGCAAAGGACAGGGGGCCTACAATGAGCAGTTCTTC	CASKGQGAYNEQFF
few	TRBJ2-3	TRBV2	-	TGTGCCAGCAGTGATGGGGGGAGCACAGATACGCAGTATTTT	CASSDGGSTDTQYF
few	TRBJ2-2	TRBV19	TRBD2	TGTGCCAGTAGCCCGACTAGCGATAGTCCCGGGGAGCTGTTTTTT	CASSPTSDSPGELFF
-	TRBJ2-6	TRBV15	TRBD2	TGTGCCACCAGCCCGCCTGGGACTATGAGGGGGGCCAACGTCCTGACTTTC	CATSPPGTMRGANVLTF
-	TRBJ2-3	TRBV11-2	TRBD2	TGTGCCAGCAGCCCCGGACTAGCGCCAGATACGCAGTATTTT	CASSPGLAPDTQYF
-	TRBJ1-1	TRBV9	TRBD1	TGTGCCAGCAGCGTAGGTGGGACAGGGTGGATGAACACTGAAGCTTTCTTT	CASSVGGTGWMNTEAFF
few	TRBJ1-2	TRBV6-5	-	TGTGCCAGCAATCCCAGGGAGGGGACCTATGGCTACACCTTC	CASNPREGTYGYTF
-	TRBJ2-7	TRBV5-1	TRBD2	TGCGCCAGCAGCCAAGGTATAGCGGGAGGGTGGTACGAGCAGTACTTC	CASSQGIAGGWYEQYF
-	TRBJ2-5	TRBV11-3	-	TGTGCCAGCAGCTTAGCCGGAGGGCAAGAGACCCAGTACTTC	CASSLAGGQETQYF
few	TRBJ1-5	TRBV7-2	-	TGTGCCAGCAGCTTAGGACAATCCAATCAGCCCCAGCATTTT	CASSLGQSNQPQHF
few	TRBJ2-3	TRBV9	-	TGTGCCAGCAGCGTAGACAGGGCTGAAGATACGCAGTATTTT	CASSVDRAEDTQYF
few	TRBJ2-1	TRBV29-1	-	TGCAGCGTTGACCACGTGGGCAGGGGTGAGCAGTTCTTC	CSVDHVGRGEQFF
-	TRBJ2-1	TRBV7-9	TRBD2	TGTGCCAGCAGCGCCGCCCGGGGGGGACTAGCGGACAATGAGCAGTTCTTC	CASSAARGGLADNEQFF
few	TRBJ2-1	TRBV21-1	-	TGTGCCAGCAGAGCGGGAGAACCCTACAATGAGCAGTTCTTC	CASRAGEPYNEQFF
-	TRBJ1-1	TRBV30	-	TGTGCCTTCGGGACAAATGGGAACACTGAAGCTTTCTTT	CAFGTNGNTEAFF
few	TRBJ1-4	TRBV20-1	-	TGCAGTGCCATTGATGAAAAACTGTTTTTT	CSAIDEKLFF
few	TRBJ1-1	TRBV7-9	-	TGTGCCAGCAGCTTGTCGGGGGGTTACACTGAAGCTTTCTTT	CASSLSGGYTEAFF
few	TRBJ2-2	TRBV4-3	-	TGCGCCAGCAGCCAAGATCCAGTCCCCGGGGAGCTGTTTTTT	CASSQDPVPGELFF
-	TRBJ1-4	TRBV4-2	TRBD1	TGTGCCAGCAGCCAAAGTGCAGGGGGCTCAGAAAAACTGTTTTTT	CASSQSAGGSEKLFF
few	TRBJ2-1	TRBV2	TRBD2	TGTGCCAGCAGGGGACTAGCGGGGGTTAGCTCCTACAATGAGCAGTTCTTC	CASRGLAGVSSYNEQFF
few	TRBJ2-7	TRBV29-1	-	TGCAGCGTCCCTCGTGAGGCGGGCTACGAGCAGTACTTC	CSVPREAGYEQYF
few	TRBJ2-5	TRBV7-2	TRBD2	TGTGCCAGCAGCTTGGGACTAGCGGAAGAGACCCAGTACTTC	CASSLGLAEETQYF
few	TRBJ2-1	TRBV2	-	TGTGCCAGCAGGACGCAGGGAAGCTCCTACAATGAGCAGTTCTTC	CASRTQGSSYNEQFF
few	TRBJ1-1	TRBV9	TRBD1	TGTGCCAGCAGCTTCCCACAGGGGGGCATGAACACTGAAGCTTTCTTT	CASSFPQGGMNTEAFF
-	TRBJ2-1	TRBV28	-	TGTGCCAGCAGTCCATGGACACAAAGCTCCTACAATGAGCAGTTCTTC	CASSPWTQSSYNEQFF
-	TRBJ1-1	TRBV18	-	TGTGCCAGCTCACCAGCGGCGGCCAGCACTGAAGCTTTCTTT	CASSPAAASTEAFF
few	TRBJ2-1	TRBV4-1	TRBD1	TGCGCCAGCAGCAGGGACAGTAGCTCCTACAATGAGCAGTTCTTC	CASSRDSSSYNEQFF
-	TRBJ2-5	TRBV5-1	TRBD2	TGCGCCAGCAGCGCGTTGGTTCTGGCGGGAGGGCAAGAGACCCAGTACTTC	CASSALVLAGGQETQYF
-	TRBJ2-7	TRBV18	TRBD1	TGTGCCAGCTCACTCATCATCGCGACAGGGACCGAGCAGTACTTC	CASSLIIATGTEQYF
-	TRBJ2-3	TRBV19	-	TGTGCCAGTAGTAGCTTGCGGACAGATACGCAGTATTTT	CASSSLRTDTQYF
-	TRBJ2-3	TRBV12-5	TRBD2	TGTGCTAGTGGCGAACGGGACTACCTAACAGATACGCAGTATTTT	CASGERDYLTDTQYF
few	TRBJ2-3	TRBV30	-	TGTGCCTGCCAAACGAGTGCATTTGACACAGATACGCAGTATTTT	CACQTSAFDTDTQYF
-	TRBJ1-2	TRBV6-1	TRBD1	TGTGCCAGCAGCACCCGGACAGGGGAAAACTATGGCTACACCTTC	CASSTRTGENYGYTF
-	TRBJ1-1	TRBV30	TRBD1	TGTGCCTGGGACAGGGGTAGCACTGAAGCTTTCTTT	CAWDRGSTEAFF
few	TRBJ1-2	TRBV2	TRBD1	TGTGCCAGCAGTCGGGACAGTAACTATGGCTACACCTTC	CASSRDSNYGYTF
-	TRBJ2-4	TRBV7-2	-	TGTGCCAGCAGCTTAGACAGATCAGCCAAAAACATTCAGTACTTC	CASSLDRSAKNIQYF
-	TRBJ2-5	TRBV19	-	TGTGCCAGTAGTCAATCTAAAGAGACCCAGTACTTC	CASSQSKETQYF
-	TRBJ1-1	TRBV15	-	TGTGCCACCAGGAGGCCGGGTTTAGGTAGCACTGAAGCTTTCTTT	CATRRPGLGSTEAFF
-	TRBJ2-5	TRBV5-1	-	TGCGCCAGCAGCCTCGCGCGAGCGGTCCAAGAGACCCAGTACTTC	CASSLARAVQETQYF
-	TRBJ2-3	TRBV27	TRBD2	TGTGCCACTTCCCCACACCGGGAGGCAGATACGCAGTATTTT	CATSPHREADTQYF
few	TRBJ2-7	TRBV6-6	TRBD1	TGTGCCAGCAGTTACTACAGGGGAAGGAACTACGAGCAGTACTTC	CASSYYRGRNYEQYF
few	TRBJ2-5	TRBV7-2	-	TGTGCCAGCAGCTTAGTGACGGGAGAGCGGACCCAGTACTTC	CASSLVTGERTQYF
-	TRBJ2-7	TRBV6-5	TRBD1	TGTGCCAGCAGTGAGGACAGGGACGAGCAGTACTTC	CASSEDRDEQYF
few	TRBJ1-4	TRBV5-1	-	TGCGCCAGCAGCTTGGTGGCAGGGATAAATGAAAAACTGTTTTTT	CASSLVAGINEKLFF
few	TRBJ2-7	TRBV29-1	-	TGCAGCGTTGGAGGGCCAGGGGCCGAGCAGTACTTC	CSVGGPGAEQYF
-	TRBJ1-2	TRBV6-5	-	TGTGCCAGCAGGCGTACAGGGAACTATGGCTACACCTTC	CASRRTGNYGYTF
-	TRBJ2-2	TRBV27	-	TGTGCCAGCAGTTTACCCGCGGCCGGGGAGCTGTTTTTT	CASSLPAAGELFF
few	TRBJ2-5	TRBV12-5	TRBD2	TGTGCTAGTGGCCTAGGACTAGCGGGACTCGAGACCCAGTACTTC	CASGLGLAGLETQYF
-	TRBJ1-4	TRBV5-4	-	TGTGCCAGCACCCGTTCCGGGACTCACCTCGGAAAACTGTTTTTT	CASTRSGTHLGKLFF